This T cell receptor beta chain was captured by sequencing in a study of T cell responses to AZD1222 COVID-19 vaccine. Findings of the study overall: Spike-specific TCR breadth and depth were elevated following two AZD1222 doses.

Comments on this clone: As yet, its antigen is unknown.

Germline V gives CDR1 KGHSH, CDR2 LQKENI. Trimming cost V 10 bases and J 1 base; bases outside gene matches: 7. There are 14 residues in the CDR3. Only in-frame clones appear in the TCRdb table, and some are missing; sequencing was by immunoSEQ multiplex PCR. The table has approximately 99,000 clones, about 89% seen once; the top ten hold about 9%. This receptor was identified in an adult who received the AZD1222 COVID-19 vaccine. The chain is built from TRBV18 and TRBJ2-7; TRBD1 aligns across 10 bases. The source was peripheral blood, collected 28 days after the second AZD1222 dose. CDR3: CATRSGQGSYEQYF. The CDR3 coding sequence is TGTGCCACCCGCTCGGGACAGGGGTCCTACGAGCAGTACTTC.